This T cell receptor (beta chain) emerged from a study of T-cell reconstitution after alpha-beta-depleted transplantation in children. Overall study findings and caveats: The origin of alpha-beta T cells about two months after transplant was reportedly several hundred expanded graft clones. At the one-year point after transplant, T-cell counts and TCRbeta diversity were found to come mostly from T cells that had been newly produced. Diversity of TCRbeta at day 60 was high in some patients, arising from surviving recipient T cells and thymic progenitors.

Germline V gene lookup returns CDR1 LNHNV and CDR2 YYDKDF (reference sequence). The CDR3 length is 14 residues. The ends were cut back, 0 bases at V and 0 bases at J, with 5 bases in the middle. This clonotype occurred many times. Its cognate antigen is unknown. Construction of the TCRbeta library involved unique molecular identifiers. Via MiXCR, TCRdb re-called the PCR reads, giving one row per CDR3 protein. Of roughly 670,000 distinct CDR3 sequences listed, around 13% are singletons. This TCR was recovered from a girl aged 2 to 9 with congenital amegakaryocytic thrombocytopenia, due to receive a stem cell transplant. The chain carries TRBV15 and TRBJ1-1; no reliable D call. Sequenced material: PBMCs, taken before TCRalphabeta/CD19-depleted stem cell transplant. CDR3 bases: TGTGCCACCAGCAGAGATGGGGTGAACACTGAAGCTTTCTTT. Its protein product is CATSRDGVNTEAFF.